This T cell receptor (beta chain) comes out of a study of T cell repertoires in cytomegalovirus infection. At the level of the study: Recently identified HLA-C-restricted CMV epitopes were among the peptides used. Study conclusions and caveats: Public TCR beta family frequency separated CMV-and-HLA carriers, including in an independent cohort. Within the response measured ex vivo, HLA-C-restricted CMV-specific TCR beta clonotypes were dominant.

Trimming stripped 6 bases from V and 4 bases from J, with 12 bases between. CDR1 is ENHRY and CDR2 is SYGVKD in the germline V gene. CDR3 length equals 13 residues. TCRdb redid the calling of the reads with MiXCR, one entry per CDR3 protein. The sample carries roughly 340,000 distinct CDR3 sequences, 25% to 35% recorded once. As to this clonotype: Its target is unknown.

This clonotype was obtained from a human donor in good health (CMV status not recorded). Some clones in this sample may be carry-over from other donors' samples. Sequences were derived from cultured PBMCs, sampled from culture after CMV antigen stimulation. The chain combines TRBV10-3 with TRBJ1-1, with D unresolved. CDR3: CAIRVDAGTEAFF. The CDR3, as DNA: TGTGCCATCAGGGTAGATGCGGGCACTGAAGCTTTCTTT.